This T cell receptor (beta chain) was sequenced in a study of T cells after yellow fever vaccination. Looking at the study overall: Researchers used SMART-Seq v4 Ultra Low Input to prepare fractions that had low cell numbers. Study results and limitations: Abundant clonotypes from the bulk population could contaminate FACS-sorted repertoires. Subsequent booster samples again held most clones from primary vaccination (under 98% CD4, about 86% CD8).

Universal primer sites and UMIs were introduced during 5'RACE template-switching synthesis of TCR cDNA. MiXCR, applied by TCRdb to the 5' RACE reads, yields one record per CDR3 protein. The table has around 600,000 distinct CDR3 sequences, roughly 12% seen once. The length of the CDR3 is 15 residues. CDR1 is MNHEY, CDR2 SMNVEV, per germline (reference sequence). V gave up 3 bases and J gave up 0 bases, with 9 bases separating them. With regard to this clonotype: The antigen remains undetermined.

V is TRBV27 and J is TRBJ1-5; D gene uncertain. The receptor was derived from a man aged 25 to 40 who received the YFV17D yellow fever vaccine. The sample consisted of PBMCs, taken on the day of the yellow fever booster vaccination. The CDR3 DNA follows: TGTGCCAGCAGTTTGAGTTTTGATAGCAATCAGCCCCAGCATTTT. It yields the protein CASSLSFDSNQPQHF.